This TCR beta chain was profiled in a study of OX40 agonist ivuxolimab in advanced cancers. Across the study: Dosing consisted of intravenous ivuxolimab at 0.01 to 10 mg/kg every 2 weeks.

Sequencing used immunoSEQ multiplex PCR; TCRdb keeps in-frame clones, though not all of them. This table has some 14,000 clones, around two thirds appearing once. This clone was seen more than once but under ten times. This CDR3 spans 16 amino acids. V shed 0 bases, J shed 3 bases, and the junction held 6 bases outside the gene matches. CDR1 and CDR2 from the germline V gene are MNHEY and SMNVEV (reference sequence). The sample in question was CD4+ or CD8+ T cells sorted from blood, obtained in a trial of the OX40 agonist ivuxolimab. The receptor's source is an adult with an advanced solid tumor such as melanoma, head and neck, liver or kidney cancer. The chain links TRBV27 to TRBJ2-3; 7 bases fit TRBD2. The CDR3 loop reads CASSLSSGVLTDTQYF. The CDR3 DNA is TGTGCCAGCAGTTTATCAAGCGGGGTACTTACAGATACGCAGTATTTT.